Below, 24 T cell receptor beta chains from the same sample are listed, as sequenced in a study of T cell responses to AZD1222 COVID-19 vaccine. Produced via immunoSEQ multiplex PCR; TCRdb's table is partial and in-frame only. The sample yields about 130,000 clones, roughly 93% seen once. The input for sequencing was peripheral blood, taken on day 0 of AZD1222 vaccination. The source is an adult in good health.

The chain links TRBV9 to TRBJ1-3; the D gene is possibly TRBD1 (5 bases). Germline-derived CDR1 and CDR2 are SGDLS and YYNGEE. The CDR3 contains 16 residues. V lost 4 bases, J lost 1 base, and 15 bases lay in between. CDR3 in DNA: TGTGCCAGCAGCCGGGAGATCCGGGGGTCTGGAAACACCATATATTTT. Translating gives CASSREIRGSGNTIYF.

The rearrangement links TRBV9 to TRBJ2-7, with unresolved D. Germline V gives CDR1 SGDLS, CDR2 YYNGEE. The V end was cut by 5 bases, the J end by 5 bases, with 17 bases between. This CDR3 contains 14 residues. The CDR3 sequence is CASSRSSFLDEQYF. The CDR3, as DNA: TGTGCCAGCAGTCGTAGTTCCTTCTTGGACGAGCAGTACTTC. The full variable domain, its missing parts supplied by reference TRBV9 and TRBJ2-7, is DSGVTQTPKHLITATGQRVTLRCSPRSGDLSVYWYQQSLDQGLQFLIQYYNGEERAKGNILERFSAQQFPDLHSELNLSSLELGDSALYFCASSRSSFLDEQYFGPGTRLTVT.

V is TRBV5-1 and J is TRBJ2-2, with D possibly matching TRBD2 (6 bases). Between the trimmed V and J ends, which lost 1 base and 0 bases, there was a span of 13 bases. The CDR3 runs 17 residues. Looked up from germline, CDR1 is SGHRS and CDR2 is YFSETQ. The CDR3: CASSLRVAVANTGELFF. The CDR3 DNA follows: TGCGCCAGCAGCTTGAGGGTAGCGGTCGCGAACACCGGGGAGCTGTTTTTT.

This chain connects TRBV5-5 to TRBJ1-2; D not certain. The germline V gene encodes CDR1 SGHKS and CDR2 YYEKEE (reference sequence). V was cut by 0 bases and J by 3 bases, with 6 bases left in between. The CDR3 sequence is 13 residues long. CDR3 sequence (DNA): TGTGCCAGCAGCTTGGCAGAAGACTATGGCTACACCTTC. Translated, it gives CASSLAEDYGYTF.

This clone has just one count. This sequence joins TRBV9 and TRBJ2-1; D is uncertain. The V gene's germline CDR1 is SGDLS and CDR2 YYNGEE. The CDR3 length is 15 residues. The V and J ends lost 6 bases and 6 bases respectively, with 19 bases between them. CDR3 protein: CASTETSRMGNEQFF. The CDR3 coding sequence is TGTGCCAGCACCGAGACATCTCGGATGGGCAATGAGCAGTTCTTC.

This clone was picked up one time. This chain links TRBV6-5 with TRBJ1-2, with 9 bases aligning to TRBD1. The CDR3 has 15 residues. V lost 0 bases and J lost 9; bases outside the gene matches: 8. CDR1 and CDR2 from the germline V gene are MNHEY and SVGAGI. This chain's CDR3 is CASSYSSGTGYSYTF. CDR3 sequence (DNA): TGTGCCAGCAGTTACTCGTCCGGGACAGGGTACAGCTACACCTTC.

The chain has TRBV27 and TRBJ1-2, with TRBD1 as a possible D gene (5 bases). The CDR3 consists of 12 residues. V lost 5 bases, J lost 7 bases, and 11 bases lay in between. CDR1 MNHEY and CDR2 SMNVEV come from the germline V gene (reference sequence). DNA for the CDR3: TGTGCCAGCAGTCCCCAGGGTCTTGGCTACACCTTC. Translating it yields CASSPQGLGYTF.

The gene calls are TRBV4-1 and TRBJ1-4; the D is unclear. Trimming took 4 bases from V and 8 from J, leaving 17 bases between them. This CDR3 is built from 15 residues. CDR1 and CDR2 (germline): MGHRA, YSYEKL. CDR3 residues: CASSPQVEPREKLFF. The CDR3 nucleotides read TGCGCCAGCAGCCCCCAAGTGGAACCACGGGAAAAACTGTTTTTT.

This chain joins TRBV5-6 and TRBJ2-1; 16 bases match TRBD2. This CDR3 is 17 amino acids long. Germline V gives CDR1 SGHDT, CDR2 YYEEEE. V dropped 4 bases and J dropped 7; count of bases not matched to a gene: 8. The CDR3 DNA reads TGTGCCAGCAGCCCCTGGGGACTAGCGGGGGGGCATAATGAGCAGTTCTTC. Residues: CASSPWGLAGGHNEQFF.

V and J are TRBV7-9 and TRBJ2-1; 12 bases map to TRBD2. Germline assignment: CDR1 SEHNR and CDR2 FQNEAQ (reference sequence). V lost 2 bases to trimming and J lost 9 bases; unmatched junction nucleotides: 8. This CDR3 is 16 amino acids long. Here the CDR3 reads CASSLSHLAGGSEQFF. The CDR3 nucleotides read TGTGCCAGCAGCTTATCACACCTAGCGGGGGGGAGTGAGCAGTTCTTC.

The genes are TRBV3-1 (or the pseudogene TRBV3-2) and TRBJ1-6; D call uncertain. Germline assignment: CDR1 LGHDT and CDR2 YNNKEL (reference sequence). V was clipped by 2 bases and J by 7 bases, with 6 bases between them. The CDR3 sequence is 13 residues long. The CDR3 loop is CASSQFGNSPLHF. The CDR3 coding sequence is TGTGCCAGCAGCCAATTTGGGAATTCACCCCTCCACTTT.

The chain employs TRBV5-6 and TRBJ2-3; 11 bases line up with TRBD2. CDR3 length: 17 amino acids. From germline, CDR1 is SGHDT and CDR2 YYEEEE. V trimming: 0 bases; J trimming: 0 bases; junction bases outside the gene matches: 3. The CDR3 DNA reads as TGTGCCAGCAGCTTGGCTCTAGCGGGGGGTAGCACAGATACGCAGTATTTT. Translated, it gives CASSLALAGGSTDTQYF.

This clone was observed at least ten times. The chain links TRBV5-4 to TRBJ1-4; a weak D match, TRBD1 (5 bases). Germline V gene data show CDR1 as SGHNT and CDR2 as YYREEE (reference sequence). The V end was cut by 2 bases, the J end by 5 bases, with 7 bases between. The CDR3 totals 13 residues. This chain's CDR3 is CASSLQANEKLFF. CDR3 nucleotides: TGTGCCAGCAGCTTACAGGCGAATGAAAAACTGTTTTTT. Drawing the rest from reference TRBV5-4 and TRBJ1-4, the complete variable domain is ETGVTQSPTHLIKTRGQQVTLRCSSQSGHNTVSWYQQALGQGPQFIFQYYREEENGRGNFPPRFSGLQFPNYSSELNVNALELDDSALYLCASSLQANEKLFFGSGTQLSVL.

The rearrangement uses TRBV7-9 and TRBJ2-7, with D uncertain. This CDR3 is built from 12 residues. Trimming took off 6 bases at V and 1 base at J, with 7 bases between the two ends. Germline V gene sequence: CDR1 SEHNR, CDR2 FQNEAQ (reference sequence). The CDR3 region is CASSPQSYEQYF. The CDR3 bases are TGTGCCAGCAGTCCACAGTCCTACGAGCAGTACTTC.

The chain joins TRBV29-1 to TRBJ1-1; D is perhaps TRBD1 (5 bases). The CDR3 extends over 12 amino acids. V was clipped by 7 bases and J by 2 bases, with 11 bases between them. Germline values: CDR1 SQVTM, CDR2 ANQGSEA. The CDR3 DNA reads TGCAGCGCCGGACACTTTAACACTGAAGCTTTCTTT. Amino acids: CSAGHFNTEAFF.

The sample holds a few counts of this clone. The chain has TRBV10-3 and TRBJ2-2, with a tentative D call TRBD2 (5 bases). Germline values: CDR1 ENHRY, CDR2 SYGVKD. V lost 9 bases to trimming and J lost 3 bases, with 14 bases between them. The CDR3 spans 14 residues. The CDR3: CAINPGRDTGELFF. DNA for the CDR3: TGTGCCATAAACCCGGGAAGGGACACCGGGGAGCTGTTTTTT.

V is TRBV6-5 and J is TRBJ2-5, with 7 nucleotides matching TRBD2. With V trimmed by 6 bases and J by 5 bases, 6 bases remained unmatched. Germline values: CDR1 MNHEY, CDR2 SVGAGI. The CDR3 is 13 residues long. As DNA, the CDR3 is TGTGCCAGCAGCCCGGGGGGAATGGAGACCCAGTACTTC. This codes for CASSPGGMETQYF.

This chain links TRBV6-5 with TRBJ1-3; D gene uncertain. With 2 bases removed from V and 9 bases from J, the gap between germline ends came to 11 bases. Per germline, CDR1 MNHEY and CDR2 SVGAGI. CDR3 length: 13 residues. CDR3 residues: CASSYGADSTIYF. As DNA, the CDR3 is TGTGCCAGCAGTTACGGCGCCGACTCCACCATATATTTT.

In this sample, this clone turned up once. J is TRBJ2-3 and V is TRBV7-2; 9 positions agree with TRBD1. Trimming at V came to 4 bases and at J to 4 bases, leaving 9 bases not matched to a gene. From germline, CDR1 is SGHTA and CDR2 FQGNSA. This CDR3 is 16 amino acids long. The CDR3 spells CASSSDRGGLSDTQYF. The CDR3 DNA follows: TGTGCCAGCAGCTCGGACAGGGGCGGTCTATCAGATACGCAGTATTTT.

This chain links TRBV10-3 with TRBJ1-5, with D perhaps TRBD1 (5 bases). The CDR3 covers 15 residues. Germline loops: CDR1 ENHRY, CDR2 SYGVKD. V shed 2 bases and J shed 6 bases, with 14 bases lying between them. The CDR3 DNA reads as TGTGCCATCAGTGAGAGGGGACCGTTAGGTCAGCCCCAGCATTTT. Its translation is CAISERGPLGQPQHF.

The gene calls are TRBV30 and TRBJ2-1; TRBD2 is a possible D gene (5 bases). The ends were cut back, 1 base at V and 9 bases at J, with 7 bases in the middle. This CDR3 region has 11 residues. Germline-derived CDR1 and CDR2 are GTSNPN and SVGIG (reference sequence). This chain's CDR3 is CAWSDSGEQFF. The CDR3 DNA is TGTGCCTGGAGTGACAGCGGTGAGCAGTTCTTC.

The genes are TRBV18 and TRBJ1-1; 10 bases are a match to TRBD1. Germline V gives CDR1 KGHSH, CDR2 LQKENI. This CDR3 is 16 amino acids long. After removal of 3 bases from V and 4 bases from J, the junction contained 8 bases not matched to a gene. This chain's CDR3 is CASSPPTGTGATEAFF. In DNA, the CDR3 is TGTGCCAGCTCACCTCCCACCGGGACAGGGGCCACTGAAGCTTTCTTT.

The CDR3 DNA reads as TGTGCCAGCAGCCCACGGACAGGGGGAGGCAATCAGCCCCAGCATTTT. Its translation: CASSPRTGGGNQPQHF. The rearrangement links TRBV7-8 to TRBJ1-5; 10 bases line up with TRBD1. The CDR3 is made up of 16 amino acids. Per the germline V gene, CDR1 is SGHVS and CDR2 is FQNEAQ. V gave up 5 bases and J gave up 2 bases; unmatched junction bases: 6.

The genes are TRBV5-4 and TRBJ1-4; unclear D gene. The CDR3 is 15 residues long. Germline V gene sequence: CDR1 SGHNT, CDR2 YYREEE (reference sequence). Trimming left V 1 base short and J 2 bases short, with 9 bases between. The CDR3 is CASSLRSGTNEKLFF. The CDR3 DNA sequence: TGTGCCAGCAGCTTGAGGTCGGGGACTAATGAAAAACTGTTTTTT.